The entry below gives a single T cell receptor beta chain sequence along with its context. Its antigen is currently unknown. J gave up 3 bases and V 0 bases, and 8 bases lay outside the gene matches. Germline V gene lookup returns CDR1 LGHNA and CDR2 YSLEER. The CDR3 length is 16 residues. Samples of blood were obtained at baseline, on cycle 4 day 1, and on cycle 7 day 1. Sequenced by immunoSEQ multiplex PCR; TCRdb stores in-frame clones only, minus some. The sample carries fewer than 80,000 clones, around 85% recorded once. This sample was included in a study of OX40 agonist ivuxolimab in advanced cancers. Study-level information: Cohort: 75% to 90% men, mean age about 62, aged about 20 to 90. People who had prior anti-PD-1, anti-PD-L1 or anti-CTLA-4 therapy could take part, and under 45% had some.

Points from the study as a whole: In a subset of nonresponders, normalized T-cell clonal expansion was also low.

Sequenced here: CD4+ or CD8+ T cells sorted from blood, sampled in a trial of the OX40 agonist ivuxolimab. The receptor was derived from an adult with an advanced solid tumor such as melanoma, head and neck, liver or kidney cancer. The V and J genes are TRBV4-3 and TRBJ2-7; 7 bases align to TRBD2. The CDR3 here is CASSQDWASGLYEQYF. CDR3 DNA: TGCGCCAGCAGCCAAGATTGGGCTAGCGGCCTCTACGAGCAGTACTTC.